These 17 T cell receptor beta chains were all obtained from the same sample, sequenced in a study of response to subunit inactivated influenza vaccine. One entry per CDR3 protein results from TCRdb running MiXCR on the RT-PCR reads. The table shows over 750,000 distinct CDR3 sequences, with roughly 20% occurring only once. The material was PBMCs from blood, obtained more than 4 days after vaccination. Source of these receptors: a man aged 45-65 years who received an inactivated influenza vaccine.

There are a few counts of this clonotype. The chain is built from TRBV7-2 and TRBJ2-7; a possible D gene is TRBD2 (5 bases). The V gene lost 4 bases and the J gene lost 1 base, with 14 bases spanning the gap. Germline assignment: CDR1 SGHTA and CDR2 FQGNSA. The CDR3 sequence is 15 residues long. The chain's CDR3 is CASSSSSVGSYEQYF. The CDR3 DNA sequence: TGTGCCAGCAGCTCCAGTAGCGTCGGTTCCTACGAGCAGTACTTC.

The J gene is TRBJ2-7, the V gene TRBV12-3 or TRBV12-4, with 10 bases lining up with TRBD2. The J segment lost 0 bases and the V segment lost 4 bases, leaving 6 bases of the junction unmatched. CDR3 length: 16 residues. The CDR3 bases are TGTGCCAGCAGTTCCGAGACTAGCGGGTACTCCTACGAGCAGTACTTC. The encoded protein is CASSSETSGYSYEQYF.

The V and J genes are TRBV4-2 and TRBJ1-5; TRBD1 is a possible D gene (5 bases). The CDR3 consists of 15 residues. V was shortened by 0 bases and J by 0 bases, with 6 bases between the two germline ends. CDR1 LGHNA and CDR2 YNFKEQ come from the germline V gene. The CDR3 DNA reads as TGTGCCAGCAGCCAAGACAGGGTTAGCAATCAGCCCCAGCATTTT. Translation: CASSQDRVSNQPQHF.

The CDR3 nucleotides are TGTGCCAGCTCTCAACGGACAGGGGCCGCCACAGATACGCAGTATTTT. Translation: CASSQRTGAATDTQYF. The chain links TRBV18 to TRBJ2-3; 9 nucleotides align to TRBD1. Germline assignment: CDR1 KGHSH and CDR2 LQKENI. J was trimmed by 2 bases and V by 6 bases; bases with no gene match: 9. The CDR3 has 16 residues. The whole variable domain, remainder taken from reference TRBV18 and TRBJ2-3, is NAGVMQNPRHLVRRRGQEARLRCSPMKGHSHVYWYRQLPEEGLKFMVYLQKENIIDESGMPKERFSAEFPKEGPSILRIQQVVRGDSAAYFCASSQRTGAATDTQYFGPGTRLTVL.

At least ten counts were recorded for this clonotype. The rearrangement links TRBV29-1 to TRBJ2-3; possibly TRBD2 for D (5 bases). Germline V gene lookup returns CDR1 SQVTM and CDR2 ANQGSEA. Trimming removed 4 bases at V and 4 bases at J, with 15 bases between. This CDR3 region has 14 residues. For the CDR3, the DNA is TGCAGCGTTGCCGAAGGGAGTACGGCAGATACGCAGTATTTT. The encoded protein is CSVAEGSTADTQYF.

CDR3 region: CASSNGGHSYNEQFF. As DNA, the CDR3 is TGTGCCAGTAGTAATGGCGGCCACTCCTACAATGAGCAGTTCTTC. V usage is TRBV19 and J usage is TRBJ2-1; D not resolved. Trimming took 4 bases from V and 0 from J, leaving 10 bases between them. The germline V gene has CDR1 LNHDA and CDR2 SQIVND (reference sequence). This CDR3 is built from 15 residues.

The chain joins TRBV4-2 to TRBJ2-1, with TRBD2 identical over 8 bases. The germline V gene encodes CDR1 LGHNA and CDR2 YNFKEQ. J gave up 4 bases and V 1 base, and 15 bases lay outside the gene matches. The CDR3 sequence is 19 residues long. CDR3 nucleotide sequence: TGTGCCAGCAGCCAAGTCGTCGGGCACGGGGGGGCCTTATACAATGAGCAGTTCTTC. Translated, it gives CASSQVVGHGGALYNEQFF.

V gene TRBV12-3 or TRBV12-4 combines with J gene TRBJ1-2, with D unclear. With 5 bases removed from V and 1 base from J, the gap between germline ends came to 17 bases. The CDR3 loop spans 16 amino acids. This chain's CDR3 is CASSPLRGTDNYGYTF. The CDR3 region has the DNA TGTGCCAGCAGTCCCCTCCGGGGAACAGATAACTATGGCTACACCTTC.

In this sample, this clonotype turned up many times. The chain combines TRBV29-1 with TRBJ2-5, with 10 bases lining up with TRBD2. Germline CDR1 reads SQVTM; CDR2 reads ANQGSEA. With 7 bases clipped from V and 1 base from J, the junction kept 6 bases outside the gene matches. The CDR3 has 14 amino acids. CDR3 region: CSARRTSGQETQYF. The CDR3 DNA follows: TGCAGCGCGAGACGGACTAGCGGCCAAGAGACCCAGTACTTC.

This chain connects TRBV18 to TRBJ1-2; D remains unclear. Germline V lookup: CDR1 KGHSH, CDR2 LQKENI. There are 14 residues in the CDR3. V lost 3 bases and J lost 4, with 12 bases in between. CDR3 amino acids: CASSPKQASYGYTF. The CDR3 nucleotides are TGTGCCAGCTCACCCAAGCAGGCATCCTATGGCTACACCTTC.

This clonotype was detected a few times. The chain employs TRBV21-1 and TRBJ2-3; the listed D gene, TRBD1, was not tested against the DNA. TRBV21-1 counts as a pseudogene. CDR3 length equals 14 residues. The CDR3 loop is CARDGARITDTQYF. The CDR3 nucleotides are TGTGCCAGGGACGGGGCGCGTATAACAGATACGCAGTATTTT.

This chain links TRBV20-1 with TRBJ2-3; 8 nucleotides align to TRBD2. V trimming: 6 bases; J trimming: 3 bases; junction bases outside the gene matches: 11. The CDR3 runs 15 residues. Looked up from germline, CDR1 is DFQATT and CDR2 is SNEGSKA (reference sequence). The CDR3 sequence is CSAPRAGGGTDTQYF. For the CDR3, the DNA is TGCAGTGCCCCGAGGGCGGGGGGAGGTACAGATACGCAGTATTTT.

This clonotype was found a few times. This chain joins TRBV27 and TRBJ1-4, with a possible D match to TRBD1 (5 bases). Deletions cut 5 bases from V and 4 bases from J, with 11 bases between. Per the germline V gene, CDR1 is MNHEY and CDR2 is SMNVEV (reference sequence). The CDR3 is 14 residues long. Written as DNA, the CDR3 is TGTGCCAGCAGTCCAATGGGGCGTAATGAAAAACTGTTTTTT. Translation gives CASSPMGRNEKLFF.

This clonotype was recorded many times. This chain connects TRBV10-3 to TRBJ2-5; 8 nucleotides agree with TRBD1. Trimming cost V 3 bases and J 4 bases; bases outside gene matches: 4. There are 14 residues in the CDR3. The V gene's germline CDR1 is ENHRY and CDR2 SYGVKD. The CDR3 region is CAISDRGRGETQYF. Written as DNA, the CDR3 is TGTGCCATCAGTGACAGGGGGCGCGGAGAGACCCAGTACTTC.

The chain couples TRBV5-5 to TRBJ2-7; D not resolved. The CDR3 extends over 12 amino acids. The V and J ends lost 4 bases and 3 bases respectively, with 8 bases between them. Germline CDR1 reads SGHKS; CDR2 reads YYEKEE (reference sequence). CDR3 sequence reads: CASSTQSYEQYF. The CDR3 DNA is TGTGCCAGCAGCACTCAGAGCTACGAGCAGTACTTC.

In this sample, this clonotype turned up many times. The chain joins TRBV15 to TRBJ2-3; weak D call: TRBD2 (5 bases). Trimming took off 2 bases at V and 0 bases at J, with 12 bases between the two ends. In germline, CDR1 is LNHNV, CDR2 YYDKDF (reference sequence). The CDR3 extends over 16 amino acids. CDR3 amino acids: CATSRRASPSTDTQYF. CDR3 in DNA: TGTGCCACCAGCAGAAGGGCTAGCCCGAGCACAGATACGCAGTATTTT.

This clonotype was counted between two and nine times. V and J are TRBV10-3 and TRBJ1-2; D gene uncertain. Trimming took off 4 bases at V and 1 base at J, with 10 bases between the two ends. CDR1 and CDR2 from the germline V gene are ENHRY and SYGVKD. This CDR3 contains 14 residues. The CDR3 sequence is CAISGRGNNYGYTF. The CDR3 bases are TGTGCCATCAGTGGTCGGGGAAATAACTATGGCTACACCTTC.